This TCR beta chain was sequenced for a study of blood T cell repertoires in COVID-19. Overall study context: From the United States, Italy and Spain came samples of acute and convalescent COVID-19.

Profiled with immunoSEQ multiplex PCR; TCRdb holds only in-frame clones, not every one. Altogether 160,000 or so clones are present, around 80% being singletons, with the ten largest covering about 6.5%. The CDR3 has 18 residues. With V trimmed by 5 bases and J by 5 bases, 13 bases remained unmatched. Germline lookup yields CDR1 LNHDA and CDR2 SQIVND (reference sequence). The sequence derives from a man in his 70s with active or convalescent COVID-19. The rearrangement links TRBV19 to TRBJ2-3, with 13 bases identical to TRBD2. Sequencing used peripheral blood. The CDR3 loop is CASSRGGLAGHRGDTQYF. The CDR3 DNA is TGTGCCAGTAGTCGGGGGGGACTAGCGGGACATCGGGGAGATACGCAGTATTTT.